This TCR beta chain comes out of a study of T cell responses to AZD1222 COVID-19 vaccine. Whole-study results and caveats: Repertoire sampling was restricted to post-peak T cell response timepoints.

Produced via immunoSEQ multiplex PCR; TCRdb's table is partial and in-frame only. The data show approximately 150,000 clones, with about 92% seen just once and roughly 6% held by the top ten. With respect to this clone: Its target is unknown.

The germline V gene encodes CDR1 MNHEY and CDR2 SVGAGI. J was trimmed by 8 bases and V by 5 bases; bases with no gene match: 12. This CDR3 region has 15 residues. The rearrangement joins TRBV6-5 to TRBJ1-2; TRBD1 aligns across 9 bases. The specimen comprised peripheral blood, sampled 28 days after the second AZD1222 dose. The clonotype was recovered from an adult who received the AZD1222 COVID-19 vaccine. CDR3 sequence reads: CASSRERQGVEGYTF. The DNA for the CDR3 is TGTGCCAGCAGTCGGGAGAGACAGGGGGTGGAGGGCTACACCTTC.